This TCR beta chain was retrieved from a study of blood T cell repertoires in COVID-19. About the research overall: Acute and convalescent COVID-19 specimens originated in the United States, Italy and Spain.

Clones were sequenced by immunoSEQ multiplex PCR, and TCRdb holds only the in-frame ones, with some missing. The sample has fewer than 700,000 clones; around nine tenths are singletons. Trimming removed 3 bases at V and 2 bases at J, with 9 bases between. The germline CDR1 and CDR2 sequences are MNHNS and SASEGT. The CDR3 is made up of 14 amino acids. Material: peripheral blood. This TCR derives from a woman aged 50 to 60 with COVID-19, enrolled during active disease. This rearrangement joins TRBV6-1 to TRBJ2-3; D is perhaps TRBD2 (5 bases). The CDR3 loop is CASSEAGYTDTQYF. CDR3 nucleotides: TGTGCCAGCAGTGAGGCGGGTTACACAGATACGCAGTATTTT.